This T cell receptor (beta chain) was recorded in a study of T cell clonotyping in hematopoietic cell transplantation. Produced via immunoSEQ multiplex PCR; TCRdb's table is partial and in-frame only. The sample comprises more than 20,000 clones, roughly 90% of which are singletons, and roughly 3.5% rests with the top ten. Regarding time point: recipient sample about 28 days before transplant, after cytoreduction. The V gene's germline CDR1 is SGHAT and CDR2 FQNNGV. Losses at the gene ends were 3 bases for V and 6 bases for J; bases not matched to a gene: 6. This CDR3 spans 15 amino acids. The clonotype comes from a man aged 18 to 30 with biphenotypic leukemia. Some clones in this sample may be carry-over from other donors' samples. This chain links TRBV11-2 with TRBJ2-5; 11 nucleotides match TRBD1. The sample here was peripheral blood mononuclear cells, taken before stem cell transplant. In DNA form, the CDR3 reads TGTGCCAGCAGCTTTCGGACAGGGGGCAGAAAGACCCAGTACTTC. This sequence encodes CASSFRTGGRKTQYF.